This T cell receptor beta chain was observed in a study of cytotoxic CD8 clonotypes in ibrutinib-treated CLL. Study-level background: Mean yields were approximately 260,000 productive templates and 90,000 to 95,000 productive rearrangements per sample.

General observations from the study: An increase in clonality occurred at ibrutinib response, followed by a return toward baseline at progression.

Remarks on this clone: Its antigen is as yet unknown.

PBMCs that had been cryopreserved were the source of roughly 2 micrograms of genomic DNA for TCR beta libraries. V was cut by 5 bases and J by 6 bases, with 18 bases left in between. CDR1 is SGHTA and CDR2 is FQGTGA in the germline V gene. This CDR3 comprises 15 residues. Assay used: immunoSEQ multiplex PCR; TCRdb lists only in-frame clones, some missing. The sample contains approximately 140,000 clones, under 95% of which appear only once. This specimen was PBMCs, taken after 12 months of ibrutinib treatment. The rearrangement links TRBV7-3 to TRBJ2-3, with D hard to call. The source of this sequence is a human donor with chronic lymphocytic leukemia. The DNA for the CDR3 is TGTGCCAGCAGCCTCCAATTGGCCGGCCAGGATACGCAGTATTTT. Its protein product is CASSLQLAGQDTQYF.